This TCR beta chain was captured in a study of PD-L1 blockade in urothelial cancer. Overall study context: The year 2014 saw patients start atezolizumab, 1,200 mg intravenously every 3 weeks.

Generated by immunoSEQ multiplex PCR, the TCRdb table keeps only in-frame clones and is missing some. In the table there are about 43,000 clones, about 83% of which are singletons. Specified time point: peripheral blood 6 weeks after treatment start. Each patient gave between 1 and 8 samples of peripheral blood mononuclear cells, which were collected pretreatment and during treatment. This CDR3 region has 15 residues. Per germline, CDR1 MGHDK and CDR2 SYGVNS. The V and J ends lost 4 bases and 2 bases, in that order; junction bases with no gene match: 6. This receptor was taken from a man between 60 and 75 years old with urothelial cancer. This material consisted of PBMCs, taken around atezolizumab (anti-PD-L1) treatment. The genes are TRBV25-1 and TRBJ2-3, with 7 bases lining up with TRBD2. The CDR3 sequence: CASSGEGPYTDTQYF. The CDR3 nucleotides are TGTGCCAGCAGTGGGGAGGGACCCTACACAGATACGCAGTATTTT.